The TCR beta chain described here comes from a study of blood T cell repertoires in COVID-19 (TCRdb year 2020). Background on the whole study: Samples covering the acute and convalescent phases of COVID-19 were provided by collaborators in the United States, Italy and Spain. The prospective study material was composed of cDNA or gDNA derived from T cells, B-cell-depleted T cells, or PBMCs. Deeply sampled blood TCRbeta repertoires from subjects exposed to, actively infected with, or recovered from COVID-19 were included in the dataset. Samples were obtained from the ongoing ImmuneRACE study (first 160 participants) and from about 1,300 subjects provided by 6 global collaborators. A freely available public database, intended as a resource for researchers studying the immune response to SARS-CoV-2, is where the repertoires were released. Where HLA class I and class II types were available, the types were taken from metadata supplied by the sample provider, not from assay-based typing. Nearly every sample came with metadata listing a de-identified subject ID, COVID-19 status, age in years and sex. The investigation overall reported the following: How much clinical and demographic metadata was included differed by source and by participant, and the metadata was provided uncurated.

The immunoSEQ Assay, a bias-controlled multiplex PCR, was used to amplify TCRbeta CDR3 regions from genomic DNA. The authors' pipeline ran thus. The number of nucleated cells in each sample was estimated by amplification of reference gene primers within the assay. Sequence reads were collapsed and filtered to measure the absolute abundance of every unique TCRbeta CDR3 rearrangement. For each sample, productive Simpson clonality was calculated as the square root of Simpson's diversity index across productive rearrangements. TCRdb mirrors the immuneACCESS table, restricted to in-frame sequences. Some clones are absent from its copies; in checked studies, under half trace to an unresolved V gene, and the reason for the others is unknown. V, J and clone size were drawn from that table, and D and trimming were deduced from the DNA. A total of a few hundred thousand clones appear in this sample, less than 85% of them only once. The ten largest clones capture under 3.5% of the sample.

Looking up the germline V gene (reference sequence) yields CDR1 SEHNR and CDR2 FQNEAQ. At the junction V is shortened by 6 bases and J by 4 bases; bases outside the gene matches: 6. Counted from cysteine to phenylalanine, this CDR3 has 14 amino acids. Just CDR3 DNA is preserved here, 42 bases in frame from base 1. Each collaborating institution followed its own protocols to collect whole blood in K2EDTA tubes. For TCRbeta analysis, collaborators shipped samples as frozen whole blood, isolated PBMCs, or DNA extracted from either of those sample types. This clone appeared a few times. Its cognate antigen has yet to be identified. Base qualities are not at hand, and no much larger clone is one base apart.

This TCR came from a woman aged 18-29 years with acute or convalescent COVID-19. The sequence joins TRBV7-9 to TRBJ1-2; 9 bases in the middle match TRBD1. The sample taken for sequencing was peripheral blood. CDR3 loop: CASSLLQGAYGYTF. In nucleotide form, the sequence is TGTGCCAGCAGTCTCCTACAGGGGGCCTATGGCTACACCTTC. When the CDR3 is completed using the reference TRBV7-9 and TRBJ1-2 genes on either side, the full variable domain is DTGVSQNPRHKITKRGQNVTFRCDPISEHNRLYWYRQTLGQGPEFLTYFQNEAQLEKSRLLSDRFSAERPKGSFSTLEIQRTEQGDSAMYLCASSLLQGAYGYTFGSGTRLTVV.